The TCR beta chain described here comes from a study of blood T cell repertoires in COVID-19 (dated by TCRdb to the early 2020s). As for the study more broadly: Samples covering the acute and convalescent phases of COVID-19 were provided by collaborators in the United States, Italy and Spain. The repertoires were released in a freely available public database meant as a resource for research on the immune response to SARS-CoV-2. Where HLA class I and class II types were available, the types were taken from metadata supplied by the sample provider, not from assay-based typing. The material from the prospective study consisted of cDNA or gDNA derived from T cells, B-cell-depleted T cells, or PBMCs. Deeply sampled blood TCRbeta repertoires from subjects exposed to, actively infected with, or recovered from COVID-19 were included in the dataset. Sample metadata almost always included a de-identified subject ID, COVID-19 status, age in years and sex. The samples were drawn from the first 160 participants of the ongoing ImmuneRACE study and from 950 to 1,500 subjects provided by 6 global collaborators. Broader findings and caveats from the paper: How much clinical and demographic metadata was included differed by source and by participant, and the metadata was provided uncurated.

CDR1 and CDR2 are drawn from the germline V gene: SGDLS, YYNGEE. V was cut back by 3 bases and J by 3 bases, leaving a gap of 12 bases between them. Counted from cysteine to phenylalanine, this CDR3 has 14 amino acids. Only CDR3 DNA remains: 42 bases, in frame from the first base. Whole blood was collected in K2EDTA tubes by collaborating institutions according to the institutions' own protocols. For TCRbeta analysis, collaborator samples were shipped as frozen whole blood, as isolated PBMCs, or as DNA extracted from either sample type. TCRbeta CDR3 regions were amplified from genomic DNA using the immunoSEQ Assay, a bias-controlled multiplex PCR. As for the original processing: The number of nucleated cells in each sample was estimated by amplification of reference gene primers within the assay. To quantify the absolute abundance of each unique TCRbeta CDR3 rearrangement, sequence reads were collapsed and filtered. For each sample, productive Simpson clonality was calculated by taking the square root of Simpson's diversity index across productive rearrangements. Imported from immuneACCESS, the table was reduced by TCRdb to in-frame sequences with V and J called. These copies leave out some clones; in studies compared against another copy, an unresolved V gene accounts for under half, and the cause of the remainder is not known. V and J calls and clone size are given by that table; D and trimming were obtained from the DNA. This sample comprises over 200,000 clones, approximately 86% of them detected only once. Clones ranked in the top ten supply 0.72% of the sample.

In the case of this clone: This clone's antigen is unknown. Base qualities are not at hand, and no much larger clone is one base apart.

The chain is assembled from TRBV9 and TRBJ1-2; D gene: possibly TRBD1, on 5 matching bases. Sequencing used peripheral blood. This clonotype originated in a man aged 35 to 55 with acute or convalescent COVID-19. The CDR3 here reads CASSGRAGHYGYTF. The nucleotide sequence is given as TGTGCCAGCAGCGGGCGGGCGGGACACTATGGCTACACCTTC.